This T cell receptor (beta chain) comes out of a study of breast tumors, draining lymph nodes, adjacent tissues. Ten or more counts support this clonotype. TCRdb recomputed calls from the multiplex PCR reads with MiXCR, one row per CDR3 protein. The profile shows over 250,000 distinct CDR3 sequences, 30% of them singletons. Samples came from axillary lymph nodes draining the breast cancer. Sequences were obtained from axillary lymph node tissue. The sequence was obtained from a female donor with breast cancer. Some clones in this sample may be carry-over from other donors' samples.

The CDR3 spells CATRGTPNTGELFF. In nucleotides, the CDR3 is TGTGCCACAAGGGGGACCCCGAACACCGGGGAGCTGTTTTTT. The V gene is TRBV24-1, the J gene TRBJ2-2; TRBD1 is a possible D gene (6 bases). Germline V gene sequence: CDR1 KGHDR, CDR2 SFDVKD. Trimming pared 10 bases from V and 0 bases from J, leaving 11 bases between. CDR3 length: 14 amino acids.